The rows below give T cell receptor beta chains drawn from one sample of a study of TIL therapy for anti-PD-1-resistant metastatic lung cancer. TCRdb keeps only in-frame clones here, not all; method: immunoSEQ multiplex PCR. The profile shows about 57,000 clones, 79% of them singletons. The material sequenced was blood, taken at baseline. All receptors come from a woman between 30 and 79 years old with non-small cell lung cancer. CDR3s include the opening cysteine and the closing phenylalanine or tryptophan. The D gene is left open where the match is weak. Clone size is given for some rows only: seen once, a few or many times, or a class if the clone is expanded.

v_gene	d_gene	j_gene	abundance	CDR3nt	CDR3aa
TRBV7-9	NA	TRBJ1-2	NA	TGTGCCAGCAGCTTCAGGGAGGGTGACTATGGCTACACCTTC	CASSFREGDYGYTF
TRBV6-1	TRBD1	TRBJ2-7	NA	TGTGCCAGCAGTGAACCCACCGGGACAGGGATCCCCTACGAGCAGTACTTC	CASSEPTGTGIPYEQYF
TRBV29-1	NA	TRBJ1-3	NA	TGCAGCGTTGAGGCGGGAAACACCATATATTTT	CSVEAGNTIYF
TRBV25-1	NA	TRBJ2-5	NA	TGTGCCAGCAGTGAATTGAAGGCGCAAGAGACCCAGTACTTC	CASSELKAQETQYF
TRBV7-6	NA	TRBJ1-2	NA	TGTGCCAGCAGCGCCGATAACTATGGCTACACCTTC	CASSADNYGYTF
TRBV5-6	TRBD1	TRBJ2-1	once	TGTGCCAGCAGCTCCTGGGGACAGTACTACAATGAGCAGTTCTTC	CASSSWGQYYNEQFF
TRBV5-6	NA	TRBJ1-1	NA	TGTGCCAGCAGCTTGCCCCCGGGACATATGAACACTGAAGCTTTCTTT	CASSLPPGHMNTEAFF
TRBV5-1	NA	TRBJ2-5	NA	TGCGCCAGCAGCCCCGGGGGTTTTCAAGAGACCCAGTACTTC	CASSPGGFQETQYF
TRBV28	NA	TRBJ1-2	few	TGTGCCAGCAGATCCACTGGACAGCCATGGGGCTACACCTTC	CASRSTGQPWGYTF
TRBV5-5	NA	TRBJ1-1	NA	TGTGCCAGCAGCTTGTCCATGAACACTGAAGCTTTCTTT	CASSLSMNTEAFF
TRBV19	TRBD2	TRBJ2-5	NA	TGTGCCAGTAGTACTAGCGGCCAAGAGACCCAGTACTTC	CASSTSGQETQYF
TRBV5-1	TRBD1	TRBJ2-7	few	TGCGCCAGCAGCCCGGGACAGGGGGCCTGGGCCGAGCAGTACTTC	CASSPGQGAWAEQYF
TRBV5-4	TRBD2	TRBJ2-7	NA	TGTGCCAGCAGCCCGACGGTCGGGCTAGCGGTCTACGAGCAGTACTTC	CASSPTVGLAVYEQYF
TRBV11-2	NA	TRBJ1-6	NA	TGTGCCAGCAGCTTAGGGGGTAGCGGACAGTTTTCACCCCTCCACTTT	CASSLGGSGQFSPLHF
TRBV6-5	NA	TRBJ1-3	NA	TGTGCCAGCAGATCGGACCTTGGAAACACCATATATTTT	CASRSDLGNTIYF
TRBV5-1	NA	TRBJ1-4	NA	TGCGCCAGCAGCTTGGGGGTCTCCGGGTATGAAAAACTGTTTTTT	CASSLGVSGYEKLFF
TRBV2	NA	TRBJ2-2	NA	TGTGCCAGCAGAGTAAGCACGCGCACCGGGGAGCTGTTTTTT	CASRVSTRTGELFF
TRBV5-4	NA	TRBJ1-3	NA	TGTGCCAGCAGCTCGACAGTCTCTGGAAACACCATATATTTT	CASSSTVSGNTIYF
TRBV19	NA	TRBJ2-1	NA	TGTGCCAGTAGTATCGGGAGCTCCTACAATGAGCAGTTCTTC	CASSIGSSYNEQFF
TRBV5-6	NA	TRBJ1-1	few	TGTGCCAGCAGCTTGGGGAGGGCCCAACCCCTCTTT	CASSLGRAQPLF
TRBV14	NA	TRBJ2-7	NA	TGTGCCAGCAGCCAAGCCAACCCACCGAGCTCCTACGAGCAGTACTTC	CASSQANPPSSYEQYF
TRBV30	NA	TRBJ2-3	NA	TGTGCCTGGAGTGTAGGAGGAGGGGCCCCAGATACGCAGTATTTT	CAWSVGGGAPDTQYF
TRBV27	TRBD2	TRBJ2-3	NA	TGTGCCAGCAGTCGAAGGGGCCCGCTAGCGGGGGGGAAAACAGATACGCAGTATTTT	CASSRRGPLAGGKTDTQYF
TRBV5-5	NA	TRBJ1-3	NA	TGTGCCAGCAGCGGGGGTTTCTCTGGAAACACCATATATTTT	CASSGGFSGNTIYF
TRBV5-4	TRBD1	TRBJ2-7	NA	TGTGCCAGCAGCCGGGACAGGGGGTGGGAGCAGTACTTC	CASSRDRGWEQYF
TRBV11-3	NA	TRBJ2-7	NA	TGTGCCAGCAGCCTCGAGCAGGGCAACGAGCAGTACTTC	CASSLEQGNEQYF
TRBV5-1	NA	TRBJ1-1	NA	TGCGCCAGCGCCTGGGGGACACCGAACACTGAAGCTTTCTTT	CASAWGTPNTEAFF
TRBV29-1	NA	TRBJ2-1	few	TGCAGCGTTGGTTGGGGGACCTACAATGAGCAGTTCTTC	CSVGWGTYNEQFF
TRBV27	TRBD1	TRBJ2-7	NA	TGTGCCAGCAGTTTACGATCCGGGACAGTCTCCTACGAGCAGTACTTC	CASSLRSGTVSYEQYF
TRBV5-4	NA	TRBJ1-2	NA	TGTGCCAGCAGCTTGGCGGTTTTGGGAAGCCATGGCTACACCTTC	CASSLAVLGSHGYTF
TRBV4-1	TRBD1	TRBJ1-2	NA	TGCGCCAGCAGCCAACTCGGACAGGGTTCTTATGGCTACACCTTC	CASSQLGQGSYGYTF
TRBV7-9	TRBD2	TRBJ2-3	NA	TGTGCCAGCAACTCCCCTTTTATAGCGGGGGAAAGCACAGATACGCAGTATTTT	CASNSPFIAGESTDTQYF
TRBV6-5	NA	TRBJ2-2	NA	TGTGCCAGCAGTGCCGGTGACGGCGGGGAGCTGTTTTTT	CASSAGDGGELFF
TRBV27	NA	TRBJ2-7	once	TGTGCCAGCAGTTTGTACAGGTCTGAAAACGAGCAGTACTTC	CASSLYRSENEQYF
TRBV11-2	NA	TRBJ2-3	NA	TGTGCCAGCAGCCTCAACGTGGGGGGACCAGATACGCAGTATTTT	CASSLNVGGPDTQYF
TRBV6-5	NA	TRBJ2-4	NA	TGTGCCAGCAGTTACTCCAGGGAAGGAAACATTCAGTACTTC	CASSYSREGNIQYF
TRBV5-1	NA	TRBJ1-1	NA	TGCGCCAGCAGCTTGGCCCCCTTTCCCACCACTGAAGCTTTCTTT	CASSLAPFPTTEAFF
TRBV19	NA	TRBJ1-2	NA	TGTGCCAGTACCCAACCGGGGGGGGCAGGGGACTATGGCTACACCTTC	CASTQPGGAGDYGYTF
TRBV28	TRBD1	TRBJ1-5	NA	TGTGCCTCGCAGGGGGACAGGGTCCAGGTGGGCAATCAGCCCCAGCATTTT	CASQGDRVQVGNQPQHF
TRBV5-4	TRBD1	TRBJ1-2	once	TGTGCCAGCAGCTTGGGTGCCGGGACAGACCTTTATGGCTACACCTTC	CASSLGAGTDLYGYTF
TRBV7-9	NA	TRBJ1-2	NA	TGTGCCAGCAGCCTCTCGGCCCAATTTACTAACTATGGCTACACCTTC	CASSLSAQFTNYGYTF
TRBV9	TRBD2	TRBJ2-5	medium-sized	TGTGCCAGCAGCGCTAGCGGGATAATGGAGACCCAGTACTTC	CASSASGIMETQYF